The TCR beta chain described here comes from a study of Ad26.COV2.S vaccination and SARS-CoV-2 variants. The repertoire was sequenced with immunoSEQ multiplex PCR; TCRdb's copy has only in-frame clones and lacks some. Of 440,000 or so clones detected, 92% appear once; the ten largest clones hold approximately 1.6%. Treatment reported: over 15 received Ad26.COV2.S at low or high dose, single or two shots; about 5 received placebo; per-sample allocation not given. Repertoires come from day 63 after the first vaccine or placebo injection. The CDR3 runs 13 residues. V was pared by 11 bases and J by 0 bases, with 13 bases between. Germline values: CDR1 SNHLY, CDR2 FYNNEI.

Sequenced material: peripheral blood, taken in a trial of Ad26.COV2.S vaccine versus placebo. The chain joins TRBV2 to TRBJ1-1; perhaps TRBD1 as D (6 bases). The TCR originated in a person between 18 and 65 years old who received the Ad26.COV2.S COVID-19 vaccine or a placebo. This chain's CDR3 is CAGNRAMNTEAFF. CDR3 coding DNA: TGTGCCGGGAACAGGGCTATGAACACTGAAGCTTTCTTT. The complete variable domain, with remaining parts taken from reference TRBV2 and TRBJ1-1, reads EPEVTQTPSHQVTQMGQEVILRCVPISNHLYFYWYRQILGQKVEFLVSFYNNEISEKSEIFDDQFSVERPDGSNFTLKIRSTKLEDSAMYFCAGNRAMNTEAFFGQGTRLTVV.